This TCR beta chain was identified in a study of shared clonotypes between healthy human individuals. Study-level background: With ages of 18 to 49, the donors were two women and three men.

How the authors handled the data: ImmunoSEQ gave junction-only sequences without quality scores, so filtering differed. Produced via immunoSEQ multiplex PCR; TCRdb's table is partial and in-frame only. V and J calls and clone size are given by that table; D and trimming were obtained from the DNA. Of some 2,100,000 clones in the sample, about 93% were seen once. This CDR3 has 18 amino acids. J gave up 6 bases and V 2 bases, and 9 bases lay outside the gene matches. CDR1 and CDR2 (germline): SGHNT, YENEEA. Naive CD8 cells, CD45RO-negative and positively selected for CCR7, excluded terminally differentiated effector memory CD45RA+ cells. Recent acute infections and vaccinations were absent in the healthy HIV-negative adult donors.

This chain uses TRBV11-3 with TRBJ2-3, with 15 nucleotides matching TRBD2. This clonotype was sampled from a man aged 18 to 30 in good health. Some clones in this sample may be carry-over from other donors' samples. The sample consisted of naive CD8+ T cells from PBMCs. The CDR3 DNA sequence: TGTGCCAGCAGCTTACGCACCGGACTAGCGGGAGGGTCTGATACGCAGTATTTT. As protein: CASSLRTGLAGGSDTQYF.